The 5 T cell receptor beta chains below all came from one sample that was sequenced in a study of Graves' ophthalmopathy and Graves' hyperthyroidism. Amplification of TCR beta CDR3 regions used RNA transcripts. First-round RT-PCR employed HTBI primers, with a second-round multiplex PCR after it. A single record per CDR3 protein comes from TCRdb applying MiXCR to the multiplex PCR reads. The data contain about 420,000 distinct CDR3 sequences, over 20% of them singletons. Sequencing input: peripheral blood. The receptors stem from a woman aged 18 to 35 with stable Graves' hyperthyroidism.

This clonotype came up many times. The chain employs TRBV6-1 and TRBJ1-1; D is unclear. V lost 7 bases to trimming and J lost 0 bases, with 9 bases between them. The CDR3 runs to 13 residues. Per the germline V gene, CDR1 is MNHNS and CDR2 is SASEGT. The CDR3 DNA sequence: TGTGCCAGCACCCTCTGGGTGAACACTGAAGCTTTCTTT. Encoded protein: CASTLWVNTEAFF.

This clonotype was seen many times. J is TRBJ1-1 and V is TRBV13, with TRBD1 identical over 8 bases. J lost 2 bases, V lost 5 bases, and 7 bases had no gene match. Germline CDR1 is PRHDT and CDR2 is FYEKMQ (reference sequence). The CDR3 contains 15 residues. This chain's CDR3 is CASSGQDRENTEAFF. The CDR3 region has the DNA TGTGCCAGCAGCGGCCAGGACAGGGAAAACACTGAAGCTTTCTTT.

Many counts were recorded for this clonotype. The chain has TRBV20-1 and TRBJ2-7, with D possibly being TRBD1 (6 bases). Germline CDR1 DFQATT, CDR2 SNEGSKA (reference sequence). The CDR3 is made up of 16 amino acids. V gave up 6 bases and J gave up 5 bases, with 26 bases separating them. CDR3 sequence: CSAQEVYGTRSDEQYF. CDR3 coding DNA: TGCAGTGCCCAGGAGGTCTACGGGACAAGGTCGGACGAGCAGTACTTC.

The chain employs TRBV12-3 or TRBV12-4 and TRBJ2-6; TRBD1 matches 8 bases. The CDR3 covers 20 residues. V dropped 3 bases and J dropped 0; count of bases not matched to a gene: 13. This CDR3 is CASSFRGRGLIDSGANVLTF. CDR3 bases: TGTGCCAGCAGTTTCAGGGGGCGCGGATTGATTGACTCTGGGGCCAACGTCCTGACTTTC.

This clonotype was seen ten or more times. The chain combines TRBV28 with TRBJ1-6; 10 bases align to TRBD1. CDR1 is MDHEN and CDR2 is SYDVKM in the germline V gene. The CDR3 length is 14 residues. Germline trimming cut 6 bases from V and 10 bases from J; bases unmatched to any gene: 6. The CDR3 DNA follows: TGTGCCAGCAGATCCCCGGGACAGGGGTCACCCCTCCACTTT. Translated, it gives CASRSPGQGSPLHF.